This T cell receptor (beta chain) stems from a study of human T cells and chemical hapten exposure. V lost 2 bases and J 0 bases, leaving 5 bases between the germline ends. Germline CDR1 reads KGHSH; CDR2 reads LQKENI. The CDR3 runs to 14 residues. Attachment of unique molecular identifiers to individual cDNA molecules was performed in the library. TCRdb reprocessed the RACE reads with MiXCR, giving one entry per CDR3 protein. The table shows tens of thousands of distinct CDR3 sequences, with about a tenth occurring only once. The time point was: patch test 2, 6 weeks after DPC sensitization. The treatment denotes: therapeutic diphenylcyclopropenone sensitization with weekly scalp DPC. Donors, patients with alopecia ranging from 18 to 70 years old and judged suitable for DPC, provided samples. This clonotype was counted at least ten times.

The source material was whole blood, sampled in connection with sensitization to the hapten diphenylcyclopropenone (DPC). V usage is TRBV18 and J usage is TRBJ1-5; no clear D gene. The TCR sequence derives from a woman in her fifties or sixties with alopecia areata. Some clones in this sample may be carry-over from other donors' samples. The CDR3 sequence is CASSPGNSNQPQHF. The CDR3 nucleotides are TGTGCCAGCTCACCAGGGAATAGCAATCAGCCCCAGCATTTT.